Below, 15 T cell receptor beta chains from the same sample are listed, as sequenced in a study of graft-versus-host responses after intestinal transplantation. TCRdb's table, derived via immunoSEQ multiplex PCR, lists solely in-frame clones and lacks some. The repertoire holds about 10,000 clones, with roughly 29% as singletons. Sequencing was performed on alloreactive CD4+ T cells from a mixed lymphocyte reaction culture, taken before transplantation. Subset: CFSE-low proliferating T cells sorted from approximately 6-day pre-transplant mixed lymphocyte reaction (GvH or HvG direction). Receptors originate from a human patient who was an organ donor for intestinal transplantation.

The rearrangement uses TRBV6-4 and TRBJ2-3, with 7 positions matching TRBD1. Trimming removed 6 bases from V and 7 bases from J; junction bases left unmatched: 10. The CDR3 is 14 amino acids. Germline CDR1 reads MRHNA; CDR2 reads SNTAGT. CDR3 in amino acids: CASSRGSLGNTQYF. The CDR3 region has the DNA TGTGCCAGCAGCAGGGGGTCCTTGGGAAATACGCAGTATTTT.

This clone is medium-sized by share. This chain joins TRBV29-1 and TRBJ2-2; D remains ambiguous. Germline values: CDR1 SQVTM, CDR2 ANQGSEA. The CDR3 contains 11 residues. The ends were cut back, 4 bases at V and 4 bases at J, with 4 bases in the middle. CDR3 in amino acids: CSVGTTGELFF. Written as DNA, the CDR3 is TGCAGCGTTGGGACCACCGGGGAGCTGTTTTTT.

By frequency in the sample, this clone is medium-sized. The chain carries TRBV18 and TRBJ1-6; D may be TRBD1 (5 bases). Germline V lookup: CDR1 KGHSH, CDR2 LQKENI. Trimming took 2 bases from V and 5 from J, leaving 19 bases between them. CDR3 size: 18 residues. The chain's CDR3 is CASSPRTRDALNNSPLHF. As DNA, the CDR3 is TGTGCCAGCTCACCAAGGACACGGGACGCTCTAAATAATTCACCCCTCCACTTT.

This clone was detected a few times. This sequence joins TRBV16 and TRBJ1-1, with no clear D. Germline V gene lookup returns CDR1 KGHSY and CDR2 FQNENV. The CDR3 runs 16 residues. Trimming removed 2 bases at V and 0 bases at J, with 13 bases between. Here the CDR3 DNA reads TGTGCCAGCAGCCAAGTAGGGCTGGGAGTGAACACTGAAGCTTTCTTT. It translates to CASSQVGLGVNTEAFF.

The rearrangement uses TRBV20-1 and TRBJ2-7, with D perhaps assigned TRBD1 or TRBD2 (5 bases each). Germline V gene sequence: CDR1 DFQATT, CDR2 SNEGSKA (reference sequence). V lost 6 bases, J lost 5 bases, and 8 bases lay in between. The CDR3 is made up of 10 amino acids. The DNA of the CDR3 is TGCAGTGCCGGGACGGACGAGCAGTACTTC. Its protein is CSAGTDEQYF.

The genes are TRBV5-1 and TRBJ1-1; weak D call: TRBD1 (5 bases). Trimming stripped 0 bases from V and 0 bases from J, with 15 bases between. The CDR3 length is 17 residues. Per the germline V gene, CDR1 is SGHRS and CDR2 is YFSETQ. The CDR3: CASSLGRGGGLNTEAFF. The CDR3 coding sequence is TGCGCCAGCAGCTTGGGGAGGGGAGGAGGGCTGAACACTGAAGCTTTCTTT.

As regards this clone: At one end, the junction sequence differs from germline, possibly due to a read error. The sample contains more than one DNA sequence encoding this CDR3. CDR3 in DNA: TGCGCCAGCAGTTTGACAGGGGGCAACACTGAAGCTTTCTTT. This gives the protein CASSLTGGNTEAFF. The chain links TRBV6-6 to TRBJ1-1, with 10 bases that match TRBD1. CDR1 and CDR2 from the germline V gene are MNHNY and SVGAGI (reference sequence). This CDR3 is built from 14 residues.

By frequency in the sample, this clone is medium-sized. The genes are TRBV11-1 and TRBJ2-7; D tentatively fits TRBD1 or TRBD2 (5 bases each). CDR1 and CDR2 (germline): SGHAT, FQDESV (reference sequence). The CDR3 consists of 17 residues. Between the trimmed V and J ends, which lost 5 bases and 0 bases, there was a span of 20 bases. CDR3 DNA sequence: TGTGCCAGCAGCCTTCACCGGGGACCGAGCCTCTCCTACGAGCAGTACTTC. This gives the protein CASSLHRGPSLSYEQYF. The full variable domain, rest sourced from reference TRBV11-1 and TRBJ2-7, is EAEVAQSPRYKITEKSQAVAFWCDPISGHATLYWYRQILGQGPELLVQFQDESVVDDSQLPKDRFSAERLKGVDSTLKIQPAELGDSAMYLCASSLHRGPSLSYEQYFGPGTRLTVT.

This clone was found a few times. The chain employs TRBV6-9 and TRBJ1-1; D possibly corresponds to TRBD1 (6 bases). The CDR3 length is 13 residues. Germline V gives CDR1 MNHGY, CDR2 SVAAGI. V dropped 3 bases and J dropped 4 bases, with 9 bases sitting between them. CDR3 loop: CASSYGGGTEAFF. The CDR3 DNA reads TGTGCCAGCAGTTACGGAGGGGGCACTGAAGCTTTCTTT.

The chain is built from TRBV2 and TRBJ2-7; TRBD2 matches at 7 bases. The germline V gene encodes CDR1 SNHLY and CDR2 FYNNEI. The CDR3 is made up of 15 amino acids. J was trimmed by 6 bases and V by 6 bases; bases with no gene match: 14. In nucleotides, the CDR3 is TGTGCCAGCAGACCGCCGACTAGTACGGGAGGCGAGCAGTACTTC. Residues: CASRPPTSTGGEQYF.

The rearrangement links TRBV18 to TRBJ2-1, with 8 bases identical to TRBD1. J gave up 4 bases and V 0 bases, and 5 bases lay outside the gene matches. CDR3 size: 16 residues. The germline gives CDR1 KGHSH, CDR2 LQKENI. CDR3 sequence reads: CASSPPAGGSYNEQFF. DNA for the CDR3: TGTGCCAGCTCACCACCGGCAGGGGGCTCGTACAATGAGCAGTTCTTC.

In this sample, this clone turned up a few times. V usage is TRBV6-8 and J usage is TRBJ2-2; TRBD1 agrees at 7 bases. Per germline, CDR1 MNHGY and CDR2 SAAAGT. Trimming cost V 5 bases and J 1 base; bases outside gene matches: 4. CDR3 length equals 15 residues. CDR3 amino acids: CASSEGTVNTGELFF. The CDR3 DNA follows: TGTGCCAGCAGTGAAGGGACAGTGAACACCGGGGAGCTGTTTTTT.

This clone is categorized as medium-sized (0.01 to 0.1%). The chain uses TRBV2 and TRBJ1-6, with D uncertain. V lost 1 base and J lost 14, with 6 bases in between. This CDR3 is built from 11 residues. Germline CDR1 is SNHLY and CDR2 is FYNNEI. CDR3 sequence: CASSEDISLHF. CDR3 DNA sequence: TGTGCCAGCAGTGAAGACATATCCCTCCACTTT.

The chain has TRBV18 and TRBJ1-1; 7 bases agree with TRBD1. Germline CDR1 KGHSH, CDR2 LQKENI. The CDR3 consists of 14 residues. V lost 3 bases and J lost 2; bases outside the gene matches: 3. Here the CDR3 reads CASSPRTGNTEAFF. CDR3 DNA: TGTGCCAGCTCACCCCGGACAGGAAACACTGAAGCTTTCTTT.

This clone has just a few counts. J is TRBJ2-5 and V is TRBV19; 8 nucleotides line up with TRBD1. V gave up 4 bases and J gave up 2 bases; unmatched junction bases: 6. The CDR3 consists of 15 residues. Germline V gives CDR1 LNHDA, CDR2 SQIVND (reference sequence). This chain's CDR3 is CASSRQGNIQETQYF. For the CDR3, the DNA is TGTGCCAGTAGTAGACAGGGGAACATTCAAGAGACCCAGTACTTC. The full variable domain, rest sourced from reference TRBV19 and TRBJ2-5, is DGGITQSPKYLFRKEGQNVTLSCEQNLNHDAMYWYRQDPGQGLRLIYYSQIVNDFQKGDIAEGYSVSREKKESFPLTVTSAQKNPTAFYLCASSRQGNIQETQYFGPGTRLLVL.